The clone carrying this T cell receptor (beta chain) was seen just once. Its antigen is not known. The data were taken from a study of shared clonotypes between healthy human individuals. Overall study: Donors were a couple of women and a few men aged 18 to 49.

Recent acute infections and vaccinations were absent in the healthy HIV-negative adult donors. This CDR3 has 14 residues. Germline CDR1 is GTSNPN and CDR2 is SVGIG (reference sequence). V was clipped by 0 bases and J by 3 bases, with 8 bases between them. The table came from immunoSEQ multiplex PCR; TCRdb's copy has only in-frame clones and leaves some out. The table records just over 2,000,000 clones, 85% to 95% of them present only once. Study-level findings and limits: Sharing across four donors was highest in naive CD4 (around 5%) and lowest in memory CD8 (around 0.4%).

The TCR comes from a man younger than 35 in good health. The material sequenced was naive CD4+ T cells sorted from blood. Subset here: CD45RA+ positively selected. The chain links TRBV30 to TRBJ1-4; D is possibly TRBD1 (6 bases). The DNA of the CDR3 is TGTGCCTGGAGTGTACAGGGTTCTAATGAAAAACTGTTTTTT. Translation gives CAWSVQGSNEKLFF.